Below are 27 T cell receptor beta chains sequenced from a single sample in a study of CD8+ T cells in alopecia areata. Isolated RNA was reverse transcribed into cDNA used as the sequencing template. Data came from immunoSEQ multiplex PCR; TCRdb stores just in-frame clones and leaves some out. The sample records 200,000 to 250,000 clones, 30% to 40% being singletons. Specified treatment: oral pan-JAK inhibitor, 5-10 mg twice daily. This sample comprised CD4+ T cells sorted from blood, obtained around week 30, from a patient treated with tofacitinib. All receptors come from a human donor with alopecia areata.

The chain employs TRBV7-2 and TRBJ2-7; 9 bases map to TRBD2. This CDR3 has 14 amino acids. V gave up 6 bases and J gave up 1 base; unmatched junction bases: 4. Germline CDR1 is SGHTA and CDR2 is FQGNSA. The CDR3 sequence is CASRLAGLSYEQYF. DNA of the CDR3: TGTGCCAGCAGACTAGCGGGCCTATCCTACGAGCAGTACTTC.

The V gene is TRBV18, the J gene TRBJ1-6; the D gene is possibly TRBD1 (6 bases). The length of the CDR3 is 14 residues. Trimming took off 2 bases at V and 10 bases at J, with 12 bases between the two ends. CDR1 KGHSH and CDR2 LQKENI come from the germline V gene. This chain's CDR3 is CASSPEGGLSPLHF. The CDR3 nucleotides read TGTGCCAGCTCACCAGAGGGGGGATTGTCACCCCTCCACTTT.

This clone has just a few counts. The chain carries TRBV5-1 and TRBJ2-7; D not certain. The V end lost 4 bases, the J end lost 7 bases, and 18 bases lay between the germline ends. CDR1 and CDR2 (germline): SGHRS, YFSETQ. The CDR3 loop spans 14 amino acids. CDR3 sequence: CASSIEGPPMEQYF. The CDR3 coding sequence is TGCGCCAGCAGCATAGAAGGGCCTCCTATGGAGCAGTACTTC.

V usage is TRBV10-2 and J usage is TRBJ1-2; 8 positions agree with TRBD1. The CDR3 sequence is 14 residues long. V shed 5 bases, J shed 4 bases, and the junction held 6 bases outside the gene matches. The germline gives CDR1 WSHSY, CDR2 SAAADI. CDR3 residues: CASSSTGEGYGYTF. DNA of the CDR3: TGCGCCAGCAGTTCGACAGGGGAGGGCTATGGCTACACCTTC.

V gene TRBV6-1 combines with J gene TRBJ1-2; 12 positions match TRBD1. CDR3 length: 15 residues. The germline V gene encodes CDR1 MNHNS and CDR2 SASEGT. J lost 8 bases, V lost 1 base, and 5 bases had no gene match. The CDR3: CASSEGGQGARGYTF. The CDR3 DNA is TGTGCCAGCAGTGAAGGGGGACAGGGGGCGCGCGGCTACACCTTC.

This clone was counted a few times. The chain couples TRBV9 to TRBJ2-7; a possible D gene is TRBD1 (6 bases). The V end was cut by 0 bases, the J end by 5 bases, with 9 bases between. CDR1 and CDR2 from the germline V gene are SGDLS and YYNGEE. The CDR3 extends over 13 amino acids. The CDR3 DNA reads as TGTGCCAGCAGCGTAGTTTCAGGGGACGAGCAGTACTTC. Its protein is CASSVVSGDEQYF.

The table lists this clone with many counts. V usage is TRBV18 and J usage is TRBJ2-1, with TRBD2 identical over 11 bases. Germline lookup yields CDR1 KGHSH and CDR2 LQKENI. This CDR3 region has 18 residues. The V segment lost 3 bases and the J segment 9 bases; nucleotides outside the gene matches: 16. The CDR3 loop reads CASSPPSLAGGQPREQFF. The DNA for the CDR3 is TGTGCCAGCTCACCTCCATCTCTAGCGGGGGGCCAGCCGCGTGAGCAGTTCTTC.

As regards this clone: The germline gene is not matched at one end of the junction; a read error may be the cause. This sequence joins TRBV2 and TRBJ2-5; 7 bases match TRBD2. Germline V gene sequence: CDR1 SNHLY, CDR2 FYNNEI. This CDR3 spans 13 amino acids. The CDR3 nucleotides read TGTGCCAGCACCAAAGATCACGGGGGGACCCGGTACTTC. Protein: CASTKDHGGTRYF.

This chain links TRBV2 with TRBJ2-7; D gene ambiguous. The V and J ends lost 2 bases and 4 bases respectively, with 6 bases between them. Germline values: CDR1 SNHLY, CDR2 FYNNEI. CDR3 length: 12 amino acids. As DNA, the CDR3 is TGTGCCAGCAGTGAACAGAATTACGAGCAGTACTTC. Protein product: CASSEQNYEQYF.

The rearrangement joins TRBV7-9 to TRBJ1-2; TRBD1 aligns across 8 bases. The CDR3 runs to 14 residues. With V trimmed by 2 bases and J by 8 bases, 7 bases remained unmatched. Germline CDR1 and CDR2: SEHNR and FQNEAQ (reference sequence). The CDR3 reads CASSLTSGGEGYTF. For the CDR3, the DNA is TGTGCCAGCAGCTTAACGTCAGGGGGCGAAGGCTACACCTTC.

The table lists this clone with a count of one. The chain couples TRBV30 to TRBJ2-3; D unclear. V was shortened by 3 bases and J by 1 base, with 5 bases between the two germline ends. The germline V gene has CDR1 GTSNPN and CDR2 SVGIG (reference sequence). The CDR3 has 12 residues. The CDR3 DNA is TGTGCCTGGAGCGGCCGCACAGATACGCAGTATTTT. This codes for CAWSGRTDTQYF.

This clone has more than one count but fewer than ten. The V gene is TRBV11-2, the J gene TRBJ2-7; D is ambiguous. This CDR3 has 14 amino acids. Per the germline V gene, CDR1 is SGHAT and CDR2 is FQNNGV. The V end was cut by 3 bases, the J end by 7 bases, with 16 bases between. CDR3 DNA: TGTGCCAGCAGCTTTCAAGTAGGGATGAGGGAGCAGTACTTC. This gives the protein CASSFQVGMREQYF. Using reference TRBV11-2 and TRBJ2-7 for the parts outside the CDR3, the full variable domain is EAGVAQSPRYKIIEKRQSVAFWCNPISGHATLYWYQQILGQGPKLLIQFQNNGVVDDSQLPKDRFSAERLKGVDSTLKIQPAKLEDSAVYLCASSFQVGMREQYFGPGTRLTVT.

The chain couples TRBV7-9 to TRBJ1-5; a possible D gene is TRBD1 (5 bases). This CDR3 region has 12 residues. With 4 bases removed from V and 5 bases from J, the gap between germline ends came to 6 bases. CDR1 is SEHNR and CDR2 is FQNEAQ in the germline V gene (reference sequence). CDR3 amino acids: CASSSGDQPQHF. The CDR3 coding sequence is TGTGCCAGCAGCTCGGGGGATCAGCCCCAGCATTTT. Full variable domain (outside the CDR3, taken from reference TRBV7-9 and TRBJ1-5): DTGVSQNPRHKITKRGQNVTFRCDPISEHNRLYWYRQTLGQGPEFLTYFQNEAQLEKSRLLSDRFSAERPKGSFSTLEIQRTEQGDSAMYLCASSSGDQPQHFGDGTRLSIL.

A word on this clone: The sample contains more than one DNA sequence encoding this CDR3. V usage is TRBV30 and J usage is TRBJ1-5; D uncertain. The CDR3 covers 14 residues. CDR1 and CDR2 (germline): GTSNPN, SVGIG (reference sequence). V lost 1 base to trimming and J lost 4 bases, with 11 bases between them. CDR3 in DNA: TGTGCCTGGAGTGCGGACCGCGGGAATCAGCCCCAGCATTTT. Its protein is CAWSADRGNQPQHF.

This clone was detected only a few times. The chain combines TRBV6-5 with TRBJ1-2, with unresolved D. Germline V CDR1 and CDR2: MNHEY, SVGAGI. This CDR3 spans 13 amino acids. V lost 5 bases, J lost 0 bases, and 7 bases lay in between. CDR3 protein: CASSLTANYGYTF. The CDR3 DNA sequence: TGTGCCAGCAGTCTTACAGCTAACTATGGCTACACCTTC.

This clone was detected only a few times. Other DNA sequences in the sample encode the same CDR3. The chain has TRBV29-1 and TRBJ1-2; no clear D gene. The V gene's germline CDR1 is SQVTM and CDR2 ANQGSEA. Trimming cost V 5 bases and J 4 bases, with 8 bases left between them. The CDR3 contains 11 residues. CDR3 nucleotides: TGCAGCGTTTCGGGAACCTATGGCTACACCTTC. It codes for CSVSGTYGYTF.

In its sample, this clone was seen a few times. The V and J genes are TRBV6-5 and TRBJ1-5; TRBD1 matches 7 bases. Germline V gives CDR1 MNHEY, CDR2 SVGAGI. The CDR3 spans 13 residues. Trimming took 6 bases from V and 4 from J; bases not matched to a gene: 3. As DNA, the CDR3 is TGTGCCAGCAGCCCACAGGGGAATCAGCCCCAGCATTTT. Protein: CASSPQGNQPQHF.

The chain couples TRBV25-1 to TRBJ2-5; D remains ambiguous. The V end lost 7 bases, the J end lost 2 bases, and 8 bases lay between the germline ends. The germline CDR1 and CDR2 sequences are MGHDK and SYGVNS. The CDR3 totals 12 residues. The CDR3 DNA reads as TGTGCCAGCAACCGACATCAAGAGACCCAGTACTTC. Amino acids: CASNRHQETQYF.

The chain joins TRBV27 to TRBJ2-1, with 8 bases lining up with TRBD2. The CDR3 is made up of 14 amino acids. V shed 6 bases, J shed 4 bases, and the junction held 5 bases outside the gene matches. Germline V gives CDR1 MNHEY, CDR2 SMNVEV (reference sequence). This CDR3 reads CASRLAAVYNEQFF. CDR3 DNA: TGTGCCAGCAGACTAGCGGCCGTATACAATGAGCAGTTCTTC.

The CDR3 sequence is CSVGPGYEQYF. The CDR3 nucleotides read TGCAGCGTTGGCCCCGGCTACGAGCAGTACTTC. The chain is built from TRBV29-1 and TRBJ2-7, with D unclear. The CDR3 covers 11 residues. Trimming stripped 4 bases from V and 3 bases from J, with 7 bases between. From germline, CDR1 is SQVTM and CDR2 ANQGSEA.

This chain uses TRBV10-2 with TRBJ2-3; 10 bases align to TRBD1. The trim removed 10 bases at V and 3 bases at J, leaving 7 bases unmatched. This CDR3 contains 14 residues. CDR1 is WSHSY, CDR2 SAAADI, per germline. CDR3 sequence reads: CATRDRGRTDTQYF. In DNA form, the CDR3 reads TGCGCCACCCGTGACAGGGGGCGGACAGATACGCAGTATTTT.

The chain has TRBV5-1 and TRBJ2-6, with no clear D. Germline V gene data show CDR1 as SGHRS and CDR2 as YFSETQ. V gave up 0 bases and J gave up 4 bases, with 8 bases separating them. The CDR3 runs 15 residues. The CDR3 region is CASSLDGAGANVLTF. The CDR3 nucleotides read TGCGCCAGCAGCTTGGATGGAGCCGGGGCCAACGTCCTGACTTTC. The full variable domain, with the rest looked up from reference TRBV5-1 and TRBJ2-6, is KAGVTQTPRYLIKTRGQQVTLSCSPISGHRSVSWYQQTPGQGLQFLFEYFSETQRNKGNFPGRFSGRQFSNSRSEMNVSTLELGDSALYLCASSLDGAGANVLTFGAGSRLTVL.

This clone was observed a single time. This rearrangement joins TRBV5-1 to TRBJ2-5; 8 positions match TRBD1. The tail of the sequence fits TRBJ2-7 better, so the J call may be wrong. Per germline, CDR1 SGHRS and CDR2 YFSETQ. This CDR3 region has 15 residues. CDR3 protein: CASSPGQGPLYEQYF. CDR3 coding DNA: TGCGCCAGCAGCCCCGGACAGGGCCCCCTCTACGAGCAGTACTTC.

This clone was counted many times. V gene TRBV19 combines with J gene TRBJ2-2; D is possibly TRBD1 (5 bases). Germline V gene data show CDR1 as LNHDA and CDR2 as SQIVND (reference sequence). The CDR3 runs to 15 residues. Trimming stripped 4 bases from V and 2 bases from J, with 11 bases between. The CDR3 loop is CASSTMTANTGELFF. The CDR3 region has the DNA TGTGCCAGTAGTACGATGACAGCCAACACCGGGGAGCTGTTTTTT.

The chain couples TRBV25-1 to TRBJ1-4; a weak D match, TRBD1 (5 bases). The germline gives CDR1 MGHDK, CDR2 SYGVNS. V lost 8 bases, J lost 0 bases, and 13 bases lay in between. The CDR3 is made up of 15 amino acids. The CDR3 sequence is CASRTTGSTNEKLFF. CDR3 in DNA: TGTGCCAGCCGAACTACAGGATCAACTAATGAAAAACTGTTTTTT.

This clone was recorded a few times. The V gene is TRBV27, the J gene TRBJ1-2; D gene unclear. Germline values: CDR1 MNHEY, CDR2 SMNVEV (reference sequence). The CDR3 sequence is 14 residues long. V was pared by 8 bases and J by 8 bases, with 21 bases between. For the CDR3, the DNA is TGTGCCAGCTCCCCGGTCGATTCTCAATGGGGCTACACCTTC. Protein: CASSPVDSQWGYTF.

This clone appeared once. The V call is TRBV7-8, the J call TRBJ1-2, with D tentatively TRBD1 (5 bases). The CDR3 totals 12 residues. Trimming shortened V by 5 bases and J by 6 bases, and 10 bases separated the two germline ends. The V gene's germline CDR1 is SGHVS and CDR2 FQNEAQ. CDR3 amino acids: CASSPGEDGYTF. The CDR3 DNA sequence: TGTGCCAGCAGCCCGGGGGAGGATGGCTACACCTTC.